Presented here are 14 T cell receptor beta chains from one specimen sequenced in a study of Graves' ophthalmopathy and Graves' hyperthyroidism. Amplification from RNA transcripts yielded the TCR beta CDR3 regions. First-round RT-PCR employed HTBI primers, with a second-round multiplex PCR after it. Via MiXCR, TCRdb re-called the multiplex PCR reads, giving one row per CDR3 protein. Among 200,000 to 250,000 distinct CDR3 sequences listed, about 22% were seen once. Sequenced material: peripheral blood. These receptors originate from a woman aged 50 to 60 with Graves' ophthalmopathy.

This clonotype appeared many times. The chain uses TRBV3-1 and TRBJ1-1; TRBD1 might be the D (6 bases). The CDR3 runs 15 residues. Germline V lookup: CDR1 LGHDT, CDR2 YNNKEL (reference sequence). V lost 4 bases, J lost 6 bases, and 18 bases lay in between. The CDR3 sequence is CASSRRTGRDAEAFF. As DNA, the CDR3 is TGTGCCAGCAGCCGACGAACAGGGAGGGACGCTGAAGCTTTCTTT.

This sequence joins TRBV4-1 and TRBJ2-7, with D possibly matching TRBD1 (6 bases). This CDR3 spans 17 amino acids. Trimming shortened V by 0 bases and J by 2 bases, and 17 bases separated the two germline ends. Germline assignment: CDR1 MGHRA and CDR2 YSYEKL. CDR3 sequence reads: CASSQDRGGRDAYEQYF. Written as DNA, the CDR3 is TGCGCCAGCAGCCAAGATAGAGGGGGACGGGATGCCTACGAGCAGTACTTC.

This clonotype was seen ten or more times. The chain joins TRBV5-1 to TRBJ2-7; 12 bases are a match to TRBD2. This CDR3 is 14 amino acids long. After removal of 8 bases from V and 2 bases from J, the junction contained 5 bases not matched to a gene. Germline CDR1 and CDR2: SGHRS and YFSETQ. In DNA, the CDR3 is TGCGCCAGTAAAGGACTAGCGGGAACCTACGAGCAGTACTTC. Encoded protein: CASKGLAGTYEQYF.

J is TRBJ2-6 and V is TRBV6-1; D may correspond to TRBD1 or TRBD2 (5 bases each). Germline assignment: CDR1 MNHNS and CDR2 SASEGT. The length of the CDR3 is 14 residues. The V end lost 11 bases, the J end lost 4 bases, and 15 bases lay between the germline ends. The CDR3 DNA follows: TGTGCCTCCCGAGGGGCCGCCGGGGCCAACGTCCTGACTTTC. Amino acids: CASRGAAGANVLTF.

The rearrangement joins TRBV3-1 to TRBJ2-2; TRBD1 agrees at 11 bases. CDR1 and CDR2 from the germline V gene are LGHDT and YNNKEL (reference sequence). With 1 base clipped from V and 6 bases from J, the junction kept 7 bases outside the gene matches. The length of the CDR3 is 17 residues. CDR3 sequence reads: CASSQGRGQGGPGELFF. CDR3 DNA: TGTGCCAGCAGCCAAGGAAGGGGACAGGGGGGTCCCGGGGAGCTGTTTTTT. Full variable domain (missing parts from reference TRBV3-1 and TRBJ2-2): DTAVSQTPKYLVTQMGNDKSIKCEQNLGHDTMYWYKQDSKKFLKIMFSYNNKELIINETVPNRFSPKSPDKAHLNLHINSLELGDSAVYFCASSQGRGQGGPGELFFGEGSRLTVL.

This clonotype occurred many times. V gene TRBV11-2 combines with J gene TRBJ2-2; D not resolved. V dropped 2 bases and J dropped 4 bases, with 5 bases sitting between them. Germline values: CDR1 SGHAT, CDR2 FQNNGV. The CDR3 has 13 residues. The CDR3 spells CASSLITTGELFF. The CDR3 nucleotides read TGTGCCAGCAGCTTAATAACCACCGGGGAGCTGTTTTTT.

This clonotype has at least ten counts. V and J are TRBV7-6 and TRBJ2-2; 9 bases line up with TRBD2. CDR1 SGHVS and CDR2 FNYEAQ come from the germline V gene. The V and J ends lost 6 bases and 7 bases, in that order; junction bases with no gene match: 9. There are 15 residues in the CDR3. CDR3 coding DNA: TGTGCCAGCAGGGGCGTAGCGGGAGTGGTCGGGGAGCTGTTTTTT. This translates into CASRGVAGVVGELFF.

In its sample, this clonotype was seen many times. The CDR3 DNA sequence: TGTGCCAGCAGCCCAGGTCGGGCAGGGGGAAATTCACCCCTCCACTTT. It encodes CASSPGRAGGNSPLHF. The rearrangement joins TRBV7-9 to TRBJ1-6, with 7 bases that match TRBD1. Germline CDR1 and CDR2: SEHNR and FQNEAQ (reference sequence). Unmatched junction bases numbered 11, after V lost 5 bases and J lost 7 bases. The CDR3 has 16 amino acids.

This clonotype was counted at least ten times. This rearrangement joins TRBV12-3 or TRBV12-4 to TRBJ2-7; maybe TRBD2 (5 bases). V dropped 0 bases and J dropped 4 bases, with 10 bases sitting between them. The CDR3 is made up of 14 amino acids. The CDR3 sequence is CASSLALGEYEQYF. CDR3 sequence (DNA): TGTGCCAGCAGTTTAGCGCTGGGAGAATACGAGCAGTACTTC.

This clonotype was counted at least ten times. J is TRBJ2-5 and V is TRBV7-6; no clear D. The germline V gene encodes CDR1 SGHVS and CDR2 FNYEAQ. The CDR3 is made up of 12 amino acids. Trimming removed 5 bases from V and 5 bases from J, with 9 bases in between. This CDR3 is CASSHLRETQYF. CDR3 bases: TGTGCCAGCAGCCACCTCCGGGAGACCCAGTACTTC.

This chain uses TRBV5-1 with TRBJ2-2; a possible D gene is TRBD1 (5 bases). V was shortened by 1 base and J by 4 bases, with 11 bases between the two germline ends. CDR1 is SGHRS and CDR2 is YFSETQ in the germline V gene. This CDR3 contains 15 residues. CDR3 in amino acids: CASSLQGAVTGELFF. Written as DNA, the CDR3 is TGCGCCAGCAGCTTGCAAGGGGCGGTCACCGGGGAGCTGTTTTTT.

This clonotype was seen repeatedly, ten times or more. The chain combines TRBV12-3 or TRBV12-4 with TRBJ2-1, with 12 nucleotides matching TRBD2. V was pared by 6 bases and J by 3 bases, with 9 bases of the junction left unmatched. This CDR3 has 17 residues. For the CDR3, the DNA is TGTGCCAGCAGCAAGACTAGCGGGAGACCTTACTACAATGAGCAGTTCTTC. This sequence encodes CASSKTSGRPYYNEQFF.

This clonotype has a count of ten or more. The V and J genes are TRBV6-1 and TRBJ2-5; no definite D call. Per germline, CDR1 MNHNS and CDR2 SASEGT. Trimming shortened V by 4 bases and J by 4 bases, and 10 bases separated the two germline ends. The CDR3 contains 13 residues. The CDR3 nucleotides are TGTGCCAGCAGTGTTGAGACGCGAGAGACCCAGTACTTC. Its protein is CASSVETRETQYF.

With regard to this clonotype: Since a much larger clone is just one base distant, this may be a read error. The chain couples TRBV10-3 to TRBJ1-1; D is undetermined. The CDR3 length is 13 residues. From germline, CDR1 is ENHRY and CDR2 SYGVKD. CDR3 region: CAISRHDKTGALF. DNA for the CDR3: TGTGCCATCAGTCGGCACGATAAAACTGGAGCTCTCTTT.